The rows below give T cell receptor beta chains drawn from one sample of a study of T-cell memory formation after mild COVID-19. Using its own MiXCR run on the 5' RACE reads, TCRdb lists one record per CDR3 protein. Among 250,000 to 350,000 distinct CDR3 sequences listed, approximately 15% were seen once. The sequenced sample was PBMCs or a T cell subset sorted from them (not recorded which). The receptors here all came from a man aged 18 to 29 who had mild COVID-19 (a few samples of this study predate the infection). Cell type and time point are not known. Both conserved end residues are part of each CDR3.

j_call: TRBJ2-3; v_call: TRBV4-3; cdr3_aa: CASSQEYNTGATQYF
j_call: TRBJ2-3; v_call: TRBV18; cdr3_aa: CASSPTGGDTDTQYF
j_call: TRBJ2-1; v_call: TRBV15; cdr3_aa: CATSKGTSRGGYNEQFF
j_call: TRBJ1-3; v_call: TRBV12-3/TRBV12-4; cdr3_aa: CASSEHTGNTIYF
j_call: TRBJ1-1; v_call: TRBV7-6; cdr3_aa: CASVGQLNTEAFF
j_call: TRBJ2-7; v_call: TRBV7-9; cdr3_aa: CASNTLWGPKNEQYF
j_call: TRBJ2-3; v_call: TRBV4-3; cdr3_aa: CASRRLAGGHTDTQYF
j_call: TRBJ1-4; v_call: TRBV12-3/TRBV12-4; cdr3_aa: CASIDRVGNEKLFF
j_call: TRBJ1-2; v_call: TRBV20-1; cdr3_aa: CSASTGDFYGYTF
j_call: TRBJ1-4; v_call: TRBV24-1; cdr3_aa: CATSGDSKEKLFF
j_call: TRBJ2-7; v_call: TRBV9; cdr3_aa: CASSPRYSSTYEQYF
j_call: TRBJ2-3; v_call: TRBV5-1; cdr3_aa: CASRLLVSTDTQYF
j_call: TRBJ1-1; v_call: TRBV5-6; cdr3_aa: CASSEHGEAFF
j_call: TRBJ2-3; v_call: TRBV19; cdr3_aa: CASSSSTSDTQYF
j_call: TRBJ2-3; v_call: TRBV10-3; cdr3_aa: CAISESPSRRRQGLTDTQYF
j_call: TRBJ1-2; v_call: TRBV7-2; cdr3_aa: CASSSGTFGYTF
j_call: TRBJ2-4; v_call: TRBV6-5; cdr3_aa: CASSPLGGPDYIQYF
j_call: TRBJ1-1; v_call: TRBV4-3; cdr3_aa: CASGRTGRNTEAFF
j_call: TRBJ1-2; v_call: TRBV28; cdr3_aa: CASGRDRDGYTF
j_call: TRBJ2-1; v_call: TRBV6-2/TRBV6-3; cdr3_aa: CASSLGLAGTTRDEQFF
j_call: TRBJ2-5; v_call: TRBV20-1; cdr3_aa: CSARDPRGRETQYF
j_call: TRBJ1-1; v_call: TRBV18; cdr3_aa: CASSTMDSPEAFF
j_call: TRBJ2-5; v_call: TRBV20-1; cdr3_aa: CSARSSGGYQETQYF
j_call: TRBJ2-2; v_call: TRBV6-2/TRBV6-3; cdr3_aa: CASTFLGVNTGELFF
j_call: TRBJ2-2; v_call: TRBV6-5; cdr3_aa: CASSTGTSLTGELFF
j_call: TRBJ1-2; v_call: TRBV20-1; cdr3_aa: CSAAQGTANYGYTF
j_call: TRBJ1-5; v_call: TRBV7-2; cdr3_aa: CASSLRTPWAPQHF
j_call: TRBJ2-7; v_call: TRBV12-3/TRBV12-4; cdr3_aa: CASSSTRDEQYF
j_call: TRBJ1-5; v_call: TRBV20-1; cdr3_aa: CSARGGFSNQPQHF
j_call: TRBJ2-1; v_call: TRBV4-1; cdr3_aa: CASSQESGGYWNEQFF
j_call: TRBJ1-5; v_call: TRBV6-1; cdr3_aa: CASSHGGANQPQHF
j_call: TRBJ2-5; v_call: TRBV7-2; cdr3_aa: CASSILRTQYF
j_call: TRBJ2-3; v_call: TRBV30; cdr3_aa: CAWSDGLAGTDTQYF
j_call: TRBJ1-4; v_call: TRBV12-3/TRBV12-4; cdr3_aa: CASSLDGDRKLFF
j_call: TRBJ2-3; v_call: TRBV23-1; cdr3_aa: CASSPRPEEADTQYF
j_call: TRBJ2-5; v_call: TRBV24-1; cdr3_aa: CATSLTGTDRQETQYF
j_call: TRBJ2-3; v_call: TRBV7-2; cdr3_aa: CASSLAAGHDTQYF
j_call: TRBJ2-1; v_call: TRBV5-1; cdr3_aa: CASSRDNYEQFF
j_call: TRBJ2-3; v_call: TRBV7-9; cdr3_aa: CASSLGSGGAPNTQYF
j_call: TRBJ2-2; v_call: TRBV7-9; cdr3_aa: CASRQPGGLSGELFF
j_call: TRBJ2-2; v_call: TRBV20-1; cdr3_aa: CSAPGHTNTGELFF
j_call: TRBJ2-1; v_call: TRBV11-2; cdr3_aa: CASSPDSDEQFF